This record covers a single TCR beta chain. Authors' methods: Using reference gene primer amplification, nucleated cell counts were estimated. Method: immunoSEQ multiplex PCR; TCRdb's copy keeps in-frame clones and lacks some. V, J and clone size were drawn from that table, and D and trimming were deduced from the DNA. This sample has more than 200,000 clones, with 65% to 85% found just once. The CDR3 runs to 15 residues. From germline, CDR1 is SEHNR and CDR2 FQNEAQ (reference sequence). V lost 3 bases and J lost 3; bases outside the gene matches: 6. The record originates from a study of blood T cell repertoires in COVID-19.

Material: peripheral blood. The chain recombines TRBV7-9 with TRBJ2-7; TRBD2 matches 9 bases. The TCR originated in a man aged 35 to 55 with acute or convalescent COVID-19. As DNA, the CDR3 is TGTGCCAGCAGCTTTAGCGGGAGTGATCTCTACGAGCAGTACTTC. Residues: CASSFSGSDLYEQYF.